This T cell receptor beta chain appears in the sequencing data of a study of post-analysis software for immune sequencing data. Built from TCR beta cDNA, the libraries had unique molecular identifiers in them. Starting from approximately 1 to 10 million T cells, the study yielded roughly 0.5 million cDNA molecules. Each CDR3 protein gets one entry after TCRdb re-called the PCR reads with MiXCR. The top ten hold roughly 13% of the sample, which has a few hundred thousand distinct CDR3 sequences, less than 40% seen once. A few counts support this clonotype. Its matching antigen is unknown. This CDR3 is built from 16 residues. Germline CDR1 SQVTM, CDR2 ANQGSEA. Trimming pared 7 bases from V and 1 base from J, leaving 22 bases between. General observations from the study: F measure grouped same-batch samples tightly together. A handful of TRBV segments were significantly more frequent in patients than in controls. TRBV5-6, TRBV5-1 and TRBV20-1 were among these segments. Controls had significantly higher normalized Chao1 diversity than multiple sclerosis patients.

This chain connects TRBV29-1 to TRBJ1-1; the D gene is possibly TRBD1 (5 bases). Sequenced input: blood. This TCR derives from a girl aged 10 to 17 with multiple sclerosis. Here the CDR3 reads CSEPPGVGAGNTEAFF. DNA of the CDR3: TGCAGCGAACCGCCAGGCGTAGGGGCCGGGAACACTGAAGCTTTCTTT.